These 14 T cell receptor beta chains were sequenced from one sample in a study of early T cells in non-severe SARS-CoV-2 infection. Via MiXCR, TCRdb re-called the 5' RACE reads, giving one row per CDR3 protein. The table shows 85,000 to 120,000 distinct CDR3 sequences, with over 10% occurring only once. What was sequenced was whole blood. The receptors were sampled from an adult who was a healthcare worker with PCR-confirmed SARS-CoV-2 infection or an uninfected control (not recorded which).

The J gene is TRBJ1-1, the V gene TRBV6-6; TRBD1 is a possible D gene (5 bases). This CDR3 is 15 amino acids long. In germline, CDR1 is MNHNY, CDR2 SVGAGI (reference sequence). With 2 bases removed from V and 3 bases from J, the gap between germline ends came to 13 bases. The CDR3 loop reads CASSYVGASDTEAFF. CDR3 sequence (DNA): TGTGCCAGCAGTTACGTAGGGGCCTCAGACACTGAAGCTTTCTTT.

In its sample, this clonotype was seen a few times. The genes are TRBV28 and TRBJ2-7; no reliable D call. CDR3 size: 14 residues. Per the germline V gene, CDR1 is MDHEN and CDR2 is SYDVKM. Trimming removed 5 bases from V and 2 bases from J, with 13 bases in between. The CDR3 protein is CASSLGGTPYEQYF. CDR3 nucleotide sequence: TGTGCCAGCAGTCTAGGCGGAACTCCCTACGAGCAGTACTTC. Using reference TRBV28 and TRBJ2-7 for the parts outside the CDR3, the full variable domain is DVKVTQSSRYLVKRTGEKVFLECVQDMDHENMFWYRQDPGLGLRLIYFSYDVKMKEKGDIPEGYSVSREKKERFSLILESASTNQTSMYLCASSLGGTPYEQYFGPGTRLTVT.

The table lists this clonotype with many counts. The chain employs TRBV29-1 and TRBJ1-1; the D is unclear. The CDR3 has 12 amino acids. Trimming stripped 4 bases from V and 5 bases from J, with 11 bases between. The germline V gene encodes CDR1 SQVTM and CDR2 ANQGSEA. The CDR3 nucleotides are TGCAGCGTTGCCGGACGAAGGACTGAAGCTTTCTTT. It translates to CSVAGRRTEAFF.

This clonotype came up many times. This chain joins TRBV27 and TRBJ1-2; TRBD1 agrees at 7 bases. The germline V gene encodes CDR1 MNHEY and CDR2 SMNVEV (reference sequence). The CDR3 is made up of 13 amino acids. V shed 5 bases and J 5 bases; nucleotides not matched to a gene: 5. CDR3 in amino acids: CASSRGQHYGYTF. CDR3 DNA: TGTGCCAGCAGTAGGGGACAGCATTATGGCTACACCTTC.

J is TRBJ2-1 and V is TRBV27; 7 bases map to TRBD2. The germline CDR1 and CDR2 sequences are MNHEY and SMNVEV (reference sequence). The CDR3 has 16 amino acids. Losses at the gene ends were 6 bases for V and 0 bases for J; bases not matched to a gene: 8. The DNA for the CDR3 is TGTGCCAGCAGGGCAGGAGCGGGAATCTCCTACAATGAGCAGTTCTTC. It specifies CASRAGAGISYNEQFF.

This clonotype has ten or more counts. The DNA for the CDR3 is TGTGCCAGCGGTTATAGCGACTATGTGGGGGGGACCCAGTACTTC. Protein: CASGYSDYVGGTQYF. The V call is TRBV7-9, the J call TRBJ2-5, with a possible D match to TRBD2 (6 bases). CDR1 SEHNR and CDR2 FQNEAQ come from the germline V gene (reference sequence). The V end was cut by 8 bases, the J end by 7 bases, with 23 bases between. The CDR3 covers 15 residues.

The chain combines TRBV28 with TRBJ1-2, with 7 positions matching TRBD1. The ends lost 6 bases at V and 3 bases at J; junction bases unmatched: 1. The CDR3 sequence is 12 residues long. CDR1 is MDHEN and CDR2 is SYDVKM in the germline V gene. The CDR3 nucleotides read TGTGCCAGCAGCACAGGGGACTATGGCTACACCTTC. This codes for CASSTGDYGYTF.

V usage is TRBV28 and J usage is TRBJ2-2, with D unresolved. Per the germline V gene, CDR1 is MDHEN and CDR2 is SYDVKM. The ends were cut back, 7 bases at V and 1 base at J, with 7 bases in the middle. The CDR3 has 13 residues. This chain's CDR3 is CASIHRNTGELFF. CDR3 DNA: TGTGCCAGCATTCACAGGAACACCGGGGAGCTGTTTTTT.

This clonotype was seen more than once but under ten times. The chain is built from TRBV18 and TRBJ2-1; 7 bases line up with TRBD1. The CDR3 has 13 residues. CDR1 is KGHSH and CDR2 is LQKENI in the germline V gene. V trimming: 2 bases; J trimming: 7 bases; junction bases outside the gene matches: 2. CDR3 protein: CASSPETGNEQFF. Here the CDR3 DNA reads TGTGCCAGCTCACCAGAGACAGGGAATGAGCAGTTCTTC.

This clonotype has more than one count but fewer than ten. This chain links TRBV7-8 with TRBJ2-7; D is possibly TRBD1 (5 bases). The CDR3 extends over 13 amino acids. CDR1 is SGHVS and CDR2 is FQNEAQ in the germline V gene. Trimming left V 7 bases short and J 4 bases short, with 14 bases between. CDR3 DNA sequence: TGTGCCAGCACCCTGGGGCGGCTGTACGAGCAGTACTTC. This codes for CASTLGRLYEQYF.

The V gene is TRBV6-1, the J gene TRBJ2-7; 8 nucleotides agree with TRBD1. Germline CDR1 and CDR2: MNHNS and SASEGT. V lost 2 bases to trimming and J lost 2 bases; unmatched junction nucleotides: 2. This CDR3 comprises 14 residues. The CDR3, as DNA: TGTGCCAGCAGTGAACAGGGACAGGCCTACGAGCAGTACTTC. Protein product: CASSEQGQAYEQYF.

This clonotype was detected many times. The chain uses TRBV7-6 and TRBJ2-3; 11 positions agree with TRBD1. The junction had 5 bases not matched to a gene; V was cut back by 7 bases and J by 5 bases. Germline V CDR1 and CDR2: SGHVS, FNYEAQ. This CDR3 comprises 14 residues. This CDR3 is CASTEDRGRDTQYF. Written as DNA, the CDR3 is TGTGCCAGCACCGAGGACAGGGGGCGAGATACGCAGTATTTT.

This sequence joins TRBV9 and TRBJ1-1; D gene uncertain. CDR3 size: 13 residues. V was clipped by 4 bases and J by 4 bases, with 11 bases between them. Germline CDR1 reads SGDLS; CDR2 reads YYNGEE. The CDR3 sequence is CASSTDGSTEAFF. In DNA, the CDR3 is TGTGCCAGCAGCACGGACGGGAGCACTGAAGCTTTCTTT.

The gene calls are TRBV7-6 and TRBJ2-3; D might be TRBD2 (5 bases). The CDR3 spans 16 residues. Germline CDR1 reads SGHVS; CDR2 reads FNYEAQ. The V end lost 3 bases, the J end lost 0 bases, and 13 bases lay between the germline ends. The CDR3 here is CASSFRGRGSTDTQYF. CDR3 nucleotide sequence: TGTGCCAGCAGCTTTCGAGGGAGAGGGAGCACAGATACGCAGTATTTT.